This TCR beta chain came from a study of shared clonotypes between healthy human individuals. On this clone itself: The antigen is not known. Other DNA sequences within the sample encode an identical CDR3.

Method: immunoSEQ multiplex PCR; TCRdb's copy keeps in-frame clones and lacks some. The sample has 1.4 million to 1.5 million clones, approximately 97% seen once. Points from the study as a whole: Only a few donors were included, so the genetic and exposure-history diversity represented was limited.

Germline V gene data show CDR1 as ENHRY and CDR2 as SYGVKD. The CDR3 is made up of 13 amino acids. The trim removed 10 bases at V and 5 bases at J, leaving 2 bases unmatched. Specimen: naive CD4+ T cells sorted from blood. Subset defined: CD45RA+ positively selected. This receptor was obtained from a young man in good health. The chain has TRBV10-3 and TRBJ2-1; 13 nucleotides line up with TRBD2. CDR3 nucleotide sequence: TGTGCCACAGGGACTAGCGGGAACAATGAGCAGTTCTTC. As protein: CATGTSGNNEQFF.